The TCR beta chain under discussion was sequenced for a study of blood T cell repertoires in COVID-19. Study-level information: Material from acute and convalescent COVID-19 was sourced from the United States, Italy and Spain.

Individuals aged roughly 18 to 90 years were recruited from some 26 US areas. The table came from immunoSEQ multiplex PCR; TCRdb's copy has only in-frame clones and leaves some out. The sample has around 300,000 clones, around 87% seen once. The TCR comes from a woman younger than 45 who had recovered from COVID-19. Material: PBMCs or T cells enriched from blood (not recorded which).

The CDR3 protein is CASSKSRSGQGRQPQHF. In nucleotides, the CDR3 is TGTGCCAGCAGCAAAAGTCGATCGGGCCAGGGTCGGCAGCCCCAGCATTTT. J is TRBJ1-5 and V is TRBV21-1; the DNA was not used to check the table's D call, TRBD1. TRBV21-1 is recorded as a pseudogene. This CDR3 has 17 amino acids.